This passage covers 29 T cell receptor beta chains from one sample sequenced in a study of CD8 T cells in ankylosing spondylitis. Via MiXCR, TCRdb re-called the 5' RACE reads, giving one row per CDR3 protein. The repertoire includes some 240,000 distinct CDR3 sequences, roughly 8.6% of them detected once, and 6.8% sits in the top ten. The sequenced sample was blood, either unsorted or a sorted T cell fraction (not recorded which). The receptors shown here come from a male donor with ankylosing spondylitis or in good health (not recorded which).

This clonotype was recorded a few times. V is TRBV4-1 and J is TRBJ1-4; D is unclear. The V gene lost 0 bases and the J gene lost 4 bases, with 9 bases spanning the gap. The CDR3 sequence is 15 residues long. The germline V gene has CDR1 MGHRA and CDR2 YSYEKL. This CDR3 reads CASSQEASRNEKLFF. The CDR3 nucleotides read TGCGCCAGCAGCCAAGAAGCCAGCCGTAATGAAAAACTGTTTTTT.

This clonotype was counted many times. The J gene is TRBJ1-1, the V gene TRBV5-1; 9 nucleotides line up with TRBD1. This CDR3 region has 15 residues. Germline trimming cut 3 bases from V and 1 base from J; bases unmatched to any gene: 4. Germline V gene data show CDR1 as SGHRS and CDR2 as YFSETQ. The DNA for the CDR3 is TGCGCCAGCAGCTCGTCGACAGGGGGGAACACTGAAGCTTTCTTT. Translating it yields CASSSSTGGNTEAFF.

This clonotype was detected many times. V is TRBV7-2 and J is TRBJ1-1; unclear D gene. Trimming left V 7 bases short and J 1 base short, with 10 bases between. This CDR3 comprises 13 residues. Germline lookup yields CDR1 SGHTA and CDR2 FQGNSA. CDR3 nucleotides: TGTGCCAGCACCTGGATTGAGAACACTGAAGCTTTCTTT. Its translation: CASTWIENTEAFF.

Ten or more counts support this clonotype. This chain uses TRBV7-9 with TRBJ2-5; TRBD1 or TRBD2 may be the D gene (5 bases each). Between the trimmed V and J ends, which lost 0 bases and 3 bases, there was a span of 14 bases. This CDR3 region has 16 residues. Per germline, CDR1 SEHNR and CDR2 FQNEAQ (reference sequence). The CDR3 DNA reads TGTGCCAGCAGCTTAGCATCCGGGACCCTAAAAGAGACCCAGTACTTC. It codes for CASSLASGTLKETQYF.

This clonotype has only a few counts. The V gene is TRBV19, the J gene TRBJ1-1; D is unresolved. The CDR3 contains 13 residues. CDR1 and CDR2 from the germline V gene are LNHDA and SQIVND (reference sequence). The V end was cut by 5 bases, the J end by 1 base, with 8 bases between. The CDR3 is CASSETGNTEAFF. The CDR3, as DNA: TGTGCCAGTAGTGAGACGGGGAACACTGAAGCTTTCTTT.

This clonotype has ten or more counts. The rearrangement links TRBV12-3 or TRBV12-4 to TRBJ2-3, with TRBD1 matching over 8 bases. J was trimmed by 5 bases and V by 0 bases; bases with no gene match: 4. The CDR3 has 15 amino acids. The CDR3 bases are TGTGCCAGCAGTTTAGCGCAGGGGGCATTAGATACGCAGTATTTT. Its translation: CASSLAQGALDTQYF.

This clonotype was seen at least ten times. The chain carries TRBV7-6 and TRBJ1-4; D not resolved. The CDR3 runs 14 residues. Germline loops: CDR1 SGHVS, CDR2 FNYEAQ. Trimming took 0 bases from V and 7 from J, leaving 9 bases between them. CDR3 loop: CASSLAGEGEKLFF. The CDR3 nucleotides are TGTGCCAGCAGCTTAGCAGGAGAGGGTGAAAAACTGTTTTTT.

Many counts were recorded for this clonotype. The J gene is TRBJ2-5, the V gene TRBV7-8, with 8 bases matching TRBD1. Germline trimming cut 7 bases from V and 6 bases from J; bases unmatched to any gene: 10. Per the germline V gene, CDR1 is SGHVS and CDR2 is FQNEAQ. The CDR3 has 14 amino acids. CDR3 residues: CASTTTGGRQTQYF. Here the CDR3 DNA reads TGTGCCAGCACCACAACAGGGGGTCGGCAGACCCAGTACTTC. Full variable domain (missing parts from reference TRBV7-8 and TRBJ2-5): GAGVSQSPRYKVAKRGQDVALRCDPISGHVSLFWYQQALGQGPEFLTYFQNEAQLDKSGLPSDRFFAERPEGSVSTLKIQRTQQEDSAVYLCASTTTGGRQTQYFGPGTRLLVL.

There are many counts of this clonotype. This chain connects TRBV20-1 to TRBJ2-3; TRBD2 might be the D (6 bases). Per germline, CDR1 DFQATT and CDR2 SNEGSKA (reference sequence). The CDR3 contains 13 residues. Trimming cost V 6 bases and J 4 bases, with 14 bases left between them. In nucleotides, the CDR3 is TGCAGTGCCACCCCGGGAGTATCAGATACGCAGTATTTT. Encoded protein: CSATPGVSDTQYF.

This clonotype was picked up a small number of times. CDR3 protein: CASSWGTGDTEAFF. The DNA for the CDR3 is TGCGCCAGCAGCTGGGGGACGGGGGACACTGAAGCTTTCTTT. The chain is built from TRBV5-1 and TRBJ1-1, with a tentative D call TRBD1 (5 bases). V lost 3 bases and J lost 3, with 12 bases in between. The CDR3 loop spans 14 amino acids. Germline CDR1 SGHRS, CDR2 YFSETQ.

This clonotype was observed at least ten times. The chain carries TRBV4-3 and TRBJ2-7, with TRBD2 as a possible D gene (7 bases). Trimming cost V 0 bases and J 6 bases, with 18 bases left between them. Germline lookup yields CDR1 LGHNA and CDR2 YSLEER. The length of the CDR3 is 16 residues. Here the CDR3 reads CASSQDLFEGEGEQYF. The CDR3 DNA reads as TGCGCCAGCAGCCAAGATCTCTTCGAGGGGGAGGGCGAGCAGTACTTC.

The gene calls are TRBV29-1 and TRBJ1-2, with D tentatively TRBD1 (6 bases). The CDR3 is 12 residues long. V lost 2 bases, J lost 4 bases, and 8 bases lay in between. Germline CDR1 is SQVTM and CDR2 is ANQGSEA. The CDR3 bases are TGCAGCGTTGAATGGACAGCCTATGGCTACACCTTC. Translated: CSVEWTAYGYTF. Supplemented by reference TRBV29-1 and TRBJ1-2, the full variable domain reads SAVISQKPSRDICQRGTSLTIQCQVDSQVTMMFWYRQQPGQSLTLIATANQGSEATYESGFVIDKFPISRPNLTFSTLTVSNMSPEDSSIYLCSVEWTAYGYTFGSGTRLTVV.

The chain couples TRBV5-1 to TRBJ2-7; TRBD1 aligns across 9 bases. Germline CDR1 is SGHRS and CDR2 is YFSETQ. The CDR3 has 14 residues. V was clipped by 4 bases and J by 6 bases; unmatched bases: 8. CDR3 sequence: CASSLPGQGSEQYF. CDR3 in DNA: TGCGCCAGCAGCCTACCGGGACAGGGAAGCGAGCAGTACTTC.

A remark on this clonotype: One end of the junction is discordant with germline, which a read error may explain. The gene calls are TRBV7-6 and TRBJ2-5, with D tentatively TRBD2 (6 bases). This CDR3 comprises 17 residues. Germline CDR1 is SGHVS and CDR2 is FNYEAQ. CDR3 nucleotides: TGTCCCAGCAGCTGGGGGGTCCGGGGCCTCTACCAAGAGACCCAGTACTTC. Its protein is CPSSWGVRGLYQETQYF. Looking up the rest from reference TRBV7-6 and TRBJ2-5 gives the full variable domain: GAGVSQSPRYKVTKRGQDVALRCDPISGHVSLYWYRQALGQGPEFLTYFNYEAQQDKSGLPNDRFSAERPEGSISTLTIQRTEQRDSAMYRCPSSWGVRGLYQETQYFGPGTRLLVL.

This clonotype was observed a handful of times. The gene calls are TRBV27 and TRBJ2-1; 11 bases fit TRBD1. The CDR3 runs to 16 residues. Germline V gene data show CDR1 as MNHEY and CDR2 as SMNVEV (reference sequence). With V trimmed by 3 bases and J by 7 bases, 8 bases remained unmatched. CDR3 sequence: CASSFLRTGGPNEQFF. CDR3 bases: TGTGCCAGCAGTTTCCTGAGGACAGGGGGCCCGAATGAGCAGTTCTTC.

This clonotype was recorded a few times. J is TRBJ2-3 and V is TRBV6-7, with 15 bases matching TRBD2. TRBV6-7 belongs to the ORF category, with a function that is uncertain. The CDR3 covers 20 residues. V shed 2 bases, J shed 4 bases, and the junction held 13 bases outside the gene matches. Here the CDR3 reads CASSYPGLAGGPAASDTQYF. The CDR3 DNA reads TGTGCCAGCAGTTACCCCGGACTAGCGGGGGGGCCAGCTGCATCAGATACGCAGTATTTT.

This clonotype was seen at least ten times. The V and J genes are TRBV12-3 or TRBV12-4 and TRBJ1-5, with D possibly matching TRBD1 (6 bases). The length of the CDR3 is 19 residues. V lost 6 bases to trimming and J lost 2 bases, with 26 bases between them. The DNA for the CDR3 is TGTGCCAGCAGCCCCCGGGTAGGGGGACTGGGCCAGGGCAATCAGCCCCAGCATTTT. Its protein is CASSPRVGGLGQGNQPQHF.

This clonotype was detected many times. This sequence joins TRBV5-5 and TRBJ2-1; either TRBD1 or TRBD2 may supply D (5 bases each). The CDR3 totals 13 residues. The germline V and J ends were trimmed by 4 bases and 5 bases, with 10 bases remaining between them. Germline loops: CDR1 SGHKS, CDR2 YYEKEE (reference sequence). The DNA for the CDR3 is TGTGCCAGCAGCCCCCGGGACGACAATGAGCAGTTCTTC. It translates to CASSPRDDNEQFF.

This clonotype occurred a few times. This rearrangement joins TRBV6-2 or TRBV6-3 to TRBJ2-7; D is ambiguous. CDR3 size: 15 residues. The germline V and J ends were trimmed by 5 bases and 2 bases, with 16 bases remaining between them. CDR1 is MNHEY and CDR2 is SVGEGT in the germline V gene. The CDR3 nucleotides are TGTGCCAGCAGTGACCCCGGACCTCGGGCCTACGAGCAGTACTTC. Translation: CASSDPGPRAYEQYF.

The sample holds many counts of this clonotype. J is TRBJ2-1 and V is TRBV5-1; D is uncertain. The CDR3 consists of 13 residues. V lost 0 bases and J 10 bases, leaving 11 bases between the germline ends. Germline CDR1 and CDR2: SGHRS and YFSETQ. CDR3 bases: TGCGCCAGCAGCTTGGAGACGGGTTGGGAGCAGTTCTTC. Encoded protein: CASSLETGWEQFF.

This clonotype was recorded at least ten times. V usage is TRBV5-1 and J usage is TRBJ2-3, with TRBD1 matching 8 bases. With V trimmed by 1 base and J by 4 bases, 8 bases remained unmatched. Germline assignment: CDR1 SGHRS and CDR2 YFSETQ. This CDR3 has 16 amino acids. CDR3 bases: TGCGCCAGCAGCTTGAACGGACAGGGAGGCGCAGATACGCAGTATTTT. Amino acids: CASSLNGQGGADTQYF.

Ten or more counts support this clonotype. This chain links TRBV20-1 with TRBJ2-7; maybe TRBD2 (6 bases). Between the trimmed V and J ends, which lost 6 bases and 3 bases, there was a span of 15 bases. Germline values: CDR1 DFQATT, CDR2 SNEGSKA (reference sequence). This CDR3 contains 13 residues. CDR3 region: CSAFGGTDYEQYF. Written as DNA, the CDR3 is TGCAGTGCGTTCGGGGGAACTGACTACGAGCAGTACTTC.

This clonotype was observed at least ten times. This chain joins TRBV20-1 and TRBJ2-7, with D tentatively TRBD2 (6 bases). CDR1 and CDR2 (germline): DFQATT, SNEGSKA (reference sequence). The CDR3 totals 13 residues. V dropped 0 bases and J dropped 4 bases, with 10 bases sitting between them. CDR3 in amino acids: CSARDTGRYEQYF. The CDR3 region has the DNA TGCAGTGCTAGAGATACCGGGAGATACGAGCAGTACTTC.

This clonotype was counted ten times or more. The chain employs TRBV15 and TRBJ1-2, with 10 bases that match TRBD1. From germline, CDR1 is LNHNV and CDR2 YYDKDF (reference sequence). With 5 bases clipped from V and 7 bases from J, the junction kept 10 bases outside the gene matches. This CDR3 comprises 15 residues. The CDR3 loop is CATSAGTGALLGYTF. The CDR3 nucleotides read TGTGCCACCAGCGCTGGGACAGGGGCCCTACTTGGCTACACCTTC.

Ten or more counts support this clonotype. V gene TRBV30 combines with J gene TRBJ2-2; D uncertain. Per germline, CDR1 GTSNPN and CDR2 SVGIG (reference sequence). Trimming took 2 bases from V and 0 from J, leaving 10 bases between them. The CDR3 runs to 15 residues. The CDR3: CAWSPLGSNTGELFF. In DNA, the CDR3 is TGTGCCTGGAGTCCCTTGGGGTCGAACACCGGGGAGCTGTTTTTT.

This clonotype was seen repeatedly, ten times or more. This chain joins TRBV12-3 or TRBV12-4 and TRBJ2-3, with D perhaps matching TRBD1 or TRBD2 (5 bases each). The CDR3 spans 12 residues. The V end was cut by 7 bases, the J end by 6 bases, with 11 bases between. CDR3 nucleotide sequence: TGTGCCAGCACCGGGGCTGGGGATACGCAGTATTTT. Translating gives CASTGAGDTQYF.

Ten or more counts support this clonotype. The chain carries TRBV5-1 and TRBJ1-5, with TRBD1 matching over 7 bases. Germline loops: CDR1 SGHRS, CDR2 YFSETQ. With V trimmed by 4 bases and J by 2 bases, 6 bases remained unmatched. The CDR3 is 15 amino acids. The CDR3 spells CASSTSGQRNQPQHF. CDR3 nucleotide sequence: TGCGCCAGCAGCACATCGGGACAGCGCAATCAGCCCCAGCATTTT.

The sample holds many counts of this clonotype. The chain uses TRBV12-3 or TRBV12-4 and TRBJ1-2; D unclear. V was clipped by 7 bases and J by 0 bases, with 12 bases between them. The CDR3 extends over 14 amino acids. CDR3 in amino acids: CASTFGDANYGYTF. CDR3 coding DNA: TGTGCCAGCACTTTTGGGGATGCTAACTATGGCTACACCTTC.

This clonotype was observed a handful of times. The chain links TRBV5-1 to TRBJ2-1; 11 bases match TRBD2. Germline V gives CDR1 SGHRS, CDR2 YFSETQ. V lost 5 bases to trimming and J lost 13 bases; unmatched junction nucleotides: 8. CDR3 length: 13 residues. Here the CDR3 reads CASRQGLAEEQFF. CDR3 nucleotide sequence: TGCGCCAGCAGACAGGGACTAGCGGAGGAACAGTTCTTC. The full variable domain, completed using reference TRBV5-1 and TRBJ2-1, is KAGVTQTPRYLIKTRGQQVTLSCSPISGHRSVSWYQQTPGQGLQFLFEYFSETQRNKGNFPGRFSGRQFSNSRSEMNVSTLELGDSALYLCASRQGLAEEQFFGPGTRLTVL.